The subject of this entry is one TCR beta chain. The ends were cut back, 3 bases at V and 2 bases at J, with 14 bases in the middle. The CDR3 contains 16 residues. CDR1 is MDHEN and CDR2 is SYDVKM in the germline V gene. This record comes from a study of blood T cell repertoires in COVID-19. On the study more broadly: Samples representing acute and convalescent COVID-19 were sourced from the United States, Italy and Spain.

Per the original data handling: Amplification of reference gene primers provided the estimated nucleated cell counts. Sequencing was performed with immunoSEQ multiplex PCR; in TCRdb, only in-frame clones are kept and a portion is missing. D and trimming were read from the DNA, whereas the V and J calls and clone size are those reported in that table. In the table there are 35,000 to 40,000 clones, approximately 81% of which are singletons. The sample taken for sequencing was peripheral blood. This TCR derives from a man at least 80 years old with active or convalescent COVID-19. The chain has TRBV28 and TRBJ1-5; D gene unclear. CDR3 protein: CASSLVVQMGNQPQHF. CDR3 coding DNA: TGTGCCAGCAGTTTGGTTGTACAAATGGGCAATCAGCCCCAGCATTTT.